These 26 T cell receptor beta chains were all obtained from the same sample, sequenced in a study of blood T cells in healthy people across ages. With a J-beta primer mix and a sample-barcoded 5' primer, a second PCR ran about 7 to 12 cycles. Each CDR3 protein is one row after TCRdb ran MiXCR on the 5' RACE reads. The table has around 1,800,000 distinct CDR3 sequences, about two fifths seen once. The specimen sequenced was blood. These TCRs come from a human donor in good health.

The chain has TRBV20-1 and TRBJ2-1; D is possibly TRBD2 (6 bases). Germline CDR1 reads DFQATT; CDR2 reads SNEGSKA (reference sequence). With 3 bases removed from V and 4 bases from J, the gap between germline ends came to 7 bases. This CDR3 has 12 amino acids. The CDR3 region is CSASAGYNEQFF. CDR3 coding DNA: TGCAGTGCTAGCGCGGGGTACAATGAGCAGTTCTTC.

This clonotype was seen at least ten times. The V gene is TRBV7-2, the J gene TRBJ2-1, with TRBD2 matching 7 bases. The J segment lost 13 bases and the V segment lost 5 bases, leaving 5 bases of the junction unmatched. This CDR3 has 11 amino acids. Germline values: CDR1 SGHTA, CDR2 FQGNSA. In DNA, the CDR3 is TGTGCCAGCAGCATCCGGGACTATCAGTTCTTC. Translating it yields CASSIRDYQFF. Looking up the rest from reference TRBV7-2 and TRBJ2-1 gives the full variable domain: GAGVSQSPSNKVTEKGKDVELRCDPISGHTALYWYRQSLGQGLEFLIYFQGNSAPDKSGLPSDRFSAERTGGSVSTLTIQRTQQEDSAVYLCASSIRDYQFFGPGTRLTVL.

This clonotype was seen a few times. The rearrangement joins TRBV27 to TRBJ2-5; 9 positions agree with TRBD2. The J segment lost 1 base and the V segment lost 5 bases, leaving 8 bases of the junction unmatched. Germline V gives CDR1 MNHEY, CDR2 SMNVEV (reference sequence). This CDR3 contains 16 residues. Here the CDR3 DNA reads TGTGCCAGCAGTCCTTTATCGACTAGCGGCCAAGAGACCCAGTACTTC. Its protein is CASSPLSTSGQETQYF.

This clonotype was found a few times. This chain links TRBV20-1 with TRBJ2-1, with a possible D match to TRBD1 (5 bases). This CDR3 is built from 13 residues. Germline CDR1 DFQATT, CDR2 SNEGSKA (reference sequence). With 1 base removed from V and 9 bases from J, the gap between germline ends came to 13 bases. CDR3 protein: CSARVGPSLEQFF. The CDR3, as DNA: TGCAGTGCTAGAGTGGGGCCCTCCCTTGAGCAGTTCTTC.

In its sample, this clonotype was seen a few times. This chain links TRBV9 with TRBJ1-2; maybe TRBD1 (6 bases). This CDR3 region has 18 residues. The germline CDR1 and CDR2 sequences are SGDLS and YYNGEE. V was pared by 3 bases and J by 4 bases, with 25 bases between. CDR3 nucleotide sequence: TGTGCCAGCAGCGCCGTCACTCAGGGGTACTCCACTAGCTATGGCTACACCTTC. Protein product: CASSAVTQGYSTSYGYTF.

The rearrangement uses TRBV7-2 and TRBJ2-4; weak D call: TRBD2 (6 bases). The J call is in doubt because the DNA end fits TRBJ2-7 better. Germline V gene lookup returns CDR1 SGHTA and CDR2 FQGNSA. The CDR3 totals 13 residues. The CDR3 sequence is CATQIIGGYEQYF. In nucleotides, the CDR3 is TGTGCCACCCAAATTATCGGGGGTTACGAGCAGTACTTC.

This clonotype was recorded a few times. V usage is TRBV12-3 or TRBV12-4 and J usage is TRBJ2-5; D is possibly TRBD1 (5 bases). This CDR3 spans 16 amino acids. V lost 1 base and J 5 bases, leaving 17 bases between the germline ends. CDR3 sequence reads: CASSLGPRGEIETQYF. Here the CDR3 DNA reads TGTGCCAGCAGTTTAGGTCCTAGGGGTGAGATCGAGACCCAGTACTTC.

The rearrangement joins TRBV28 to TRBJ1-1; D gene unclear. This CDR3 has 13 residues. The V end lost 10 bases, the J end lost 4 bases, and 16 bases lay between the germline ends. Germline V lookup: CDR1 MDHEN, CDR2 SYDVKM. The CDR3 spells CATRPLQSTEAFF. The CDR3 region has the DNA TGTGCCACTAGACCACTCCAGAGCACTGAAGCTTTCTTT.

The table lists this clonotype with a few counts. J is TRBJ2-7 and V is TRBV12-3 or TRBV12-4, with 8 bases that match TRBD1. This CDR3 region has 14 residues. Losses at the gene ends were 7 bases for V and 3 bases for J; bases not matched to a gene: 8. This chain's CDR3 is CASTNRGFGYEQYF. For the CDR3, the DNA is TGTGCCAGCACCAACAGGGGGTTCGGCTACGAGCAGTACTTC.

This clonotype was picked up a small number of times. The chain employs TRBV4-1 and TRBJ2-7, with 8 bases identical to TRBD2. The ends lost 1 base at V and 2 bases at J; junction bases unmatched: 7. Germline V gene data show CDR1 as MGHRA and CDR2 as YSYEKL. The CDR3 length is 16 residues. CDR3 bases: TGCGCCAGCAGCCAAGTTCCCGGGGGGGCCCCCTACGAGCAGTACTTC. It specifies CASSQVPGGAPYEQYF.

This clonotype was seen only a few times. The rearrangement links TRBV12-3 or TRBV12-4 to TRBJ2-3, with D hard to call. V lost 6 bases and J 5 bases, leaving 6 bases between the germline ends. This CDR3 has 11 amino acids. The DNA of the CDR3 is TGTGCCAGCAGGGAACTAGATACGCAGTATTTT. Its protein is CASRELDTQYF.

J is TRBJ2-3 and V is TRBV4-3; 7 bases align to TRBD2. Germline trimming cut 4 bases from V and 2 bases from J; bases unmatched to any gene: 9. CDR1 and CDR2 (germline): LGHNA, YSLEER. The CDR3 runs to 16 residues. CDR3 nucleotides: TGCGCCAGCAGCCCACGTGGGCTAGCGGACACAGATACGCAGTATTTT. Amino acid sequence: CASSPRGLADTDTQYF.

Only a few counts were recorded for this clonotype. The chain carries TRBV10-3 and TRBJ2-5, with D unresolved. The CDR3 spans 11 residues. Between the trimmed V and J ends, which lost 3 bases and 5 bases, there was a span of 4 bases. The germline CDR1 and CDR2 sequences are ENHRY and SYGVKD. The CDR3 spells CAISELETQYF. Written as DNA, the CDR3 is TGTGCCATCAGTGAACTTGAGACCCAGTACTTC.

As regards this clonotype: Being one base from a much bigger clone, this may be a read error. The CDR3 here is CASSLNAGGRNEQYF. The CDR3 DNA sequence: TGTGCCAGCAGCTTGAATGCGGGGGGGCGGAATGAGCAGTACTTC. The V gene is TRBV7-2, the J gene TRBJ2-4; 9 bases agree with TRBD2. Trimming removed 3 bases from V and 13 bases from J; junction bases left unmatched: 13. Germline values: CDR1 SGHTA, CDR2 FQGNSA. The CDR3 totals 15 residues.

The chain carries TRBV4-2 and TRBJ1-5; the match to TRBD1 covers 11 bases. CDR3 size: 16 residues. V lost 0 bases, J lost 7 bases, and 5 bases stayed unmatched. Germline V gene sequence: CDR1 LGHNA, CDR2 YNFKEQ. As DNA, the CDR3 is TGTGCCAGCAGCCAAGATGTAGGACAGGGGGCGCAGCCCCAGCATTTT. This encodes CASSQDVGQGAQPQHF.

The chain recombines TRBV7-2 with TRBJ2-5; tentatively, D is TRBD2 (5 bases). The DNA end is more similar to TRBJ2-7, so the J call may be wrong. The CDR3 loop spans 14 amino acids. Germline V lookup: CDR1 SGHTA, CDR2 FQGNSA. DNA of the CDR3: TGTGCCAGCAGCTTTAACGCGGGTTCGGTCGAGCAGTACTTC. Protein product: CASSFNAGSVEQYF.

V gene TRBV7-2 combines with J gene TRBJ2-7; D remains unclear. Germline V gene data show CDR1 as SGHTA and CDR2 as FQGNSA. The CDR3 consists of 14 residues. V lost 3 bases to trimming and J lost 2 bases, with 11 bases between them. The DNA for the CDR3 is TGTGCCAGCAGCTTCGGCCGCCTACCCTACGAGCAGTACTTC. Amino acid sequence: CASSFGRLPYEQYF.

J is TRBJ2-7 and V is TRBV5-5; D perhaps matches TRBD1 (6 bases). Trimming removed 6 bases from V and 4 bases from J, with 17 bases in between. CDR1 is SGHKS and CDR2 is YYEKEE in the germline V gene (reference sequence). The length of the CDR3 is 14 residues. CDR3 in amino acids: CASMSGQSLYEQYF. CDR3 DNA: TGTGCCAGCATGTCAGGACAGTCCTTATACGAGCAGTACTTC. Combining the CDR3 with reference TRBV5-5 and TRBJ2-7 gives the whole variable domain DAGVTQSPTHLIKTRGQQVTLRCSPISGHKSVSWYQQVLGQGPQFIFQYYEKEERGRGNFPDRFSARQFPNYSSELNVNALLLGDSALYLCASMSGQSLYEQYFGPGTRLTVT.

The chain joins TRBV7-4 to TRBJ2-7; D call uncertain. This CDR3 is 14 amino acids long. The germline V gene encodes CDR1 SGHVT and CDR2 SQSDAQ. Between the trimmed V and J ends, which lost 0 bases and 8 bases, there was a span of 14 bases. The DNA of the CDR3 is TGTGCCAGCAGCTTAGCAGGCAGTTCCCCCCAGCAGTACTTC. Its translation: CASSLAGSSPQQYF.

The CDR3 sequence is CASSLEAPGAVDGYTF. The CDR3 DNA is TGTGCCAGCAGCTTAGAGGCCCCGGGGGCAGTGGATGGCTACACCTTC. The rearrangement joins TRBV7-2 to TRBJ1-2, with D perhaps TRBD1 (6 bases). This CDR3 has 16 residues. Germline V gene sequence: CDR1 SGHTA, CDR2 FQGNSA. V was shortened by 1 base and J by 6 bases, with 18 bases between the two germline ends.

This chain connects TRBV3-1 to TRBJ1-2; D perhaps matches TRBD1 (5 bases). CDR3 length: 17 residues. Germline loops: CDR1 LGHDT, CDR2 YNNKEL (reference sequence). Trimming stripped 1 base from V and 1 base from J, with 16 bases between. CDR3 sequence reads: CASSQAQGSALNYGYTF. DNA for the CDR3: TGTGCCAGCAGCCAAGCTCAGGGATCGGCCCTTAACTATGGCTACACCTTC.

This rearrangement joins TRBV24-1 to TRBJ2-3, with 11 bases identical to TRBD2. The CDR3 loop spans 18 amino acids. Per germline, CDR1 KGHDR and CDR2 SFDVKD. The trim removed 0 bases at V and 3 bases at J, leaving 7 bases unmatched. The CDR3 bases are TGTGCCACCAGTGATTTGGAAAGTTTAGCGGGGGGGACAGATACGCAGTATTTT. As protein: CATSDLESLAGGTDTQYF.

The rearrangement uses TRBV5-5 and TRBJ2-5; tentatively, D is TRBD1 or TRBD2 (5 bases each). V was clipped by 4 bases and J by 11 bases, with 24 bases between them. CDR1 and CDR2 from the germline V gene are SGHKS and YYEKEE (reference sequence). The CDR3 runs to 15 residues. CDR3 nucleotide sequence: TGTGCCAGCAGCACTGATGTGGGACGGACCGCGGAGCAGTACTTC. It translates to CASSTDVGRTAEQYF. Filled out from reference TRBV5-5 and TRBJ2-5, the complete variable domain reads DAGVTQSPTHLIKTRGQQVTLRCSPISGHKSVSWYQQVLGQGPQFIFQYYEKEERGRGNFPDRFSARQFPNYSSELNVNALLLGDSALYLCASSTDVGRTAEQYFGPGTRLLVL.

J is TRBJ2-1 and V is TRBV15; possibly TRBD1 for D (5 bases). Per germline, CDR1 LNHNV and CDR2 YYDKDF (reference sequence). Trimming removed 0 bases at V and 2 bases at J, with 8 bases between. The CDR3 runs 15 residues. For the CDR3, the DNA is TGTGCCACCAGCAGAGATCGGACACCCTACAATGAGCAGTTCTTC. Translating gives CATSRDRTPYNEQFF. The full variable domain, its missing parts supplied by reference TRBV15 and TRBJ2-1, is DAMVIQNPRYQVTQFGKPVTLSCSQTLNHNVMYWYQQKSSQAPKLLFHYYDKDFNNEADTPDNFQSRRPNTSFCFLDIRSPGLGDTAMYLCATSRDRTPYNEQFFGPGTRLTVL.

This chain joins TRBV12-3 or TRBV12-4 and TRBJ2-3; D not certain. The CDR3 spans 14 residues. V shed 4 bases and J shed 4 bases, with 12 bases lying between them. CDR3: CASSSVGRADTQYF. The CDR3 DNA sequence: TGTGCCAGCAGTTCCGTCGGTCGGGCAGATACGCAGTATTTT.

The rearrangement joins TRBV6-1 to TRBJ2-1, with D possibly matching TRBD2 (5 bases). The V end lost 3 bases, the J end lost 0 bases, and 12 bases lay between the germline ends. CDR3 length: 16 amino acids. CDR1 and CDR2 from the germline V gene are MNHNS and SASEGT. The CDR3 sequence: CASSDFGESSYNEQFF. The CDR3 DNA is TGTGCCAGCAGTGATTTTGGGGAGAGCTCCTACAATGAGCAGTTCTTC.